This TCR beta chain came from a study of blood T cell repertoires in COVID-19. At the level of the study: Sites across the United States, Italy and Spain contributed samples from acute and convalescent COVID-19. T cells, B-cell-depleted T cells, or PBMCs provided the cDNA or gDNA that served as material.

The CDR3 is 14 amino acids. Germline CDR1 and CDR2: LGHDT and YNNKEL (reference sequence). J lost 6 bases, V lost 8 bases, and 8 bases had no gene match. In the authors' methods: The assay estimated nucleated cells by amplifying reference gene primers. Profiled with immunoSEQ multiplex PCR; TCRdb holds only in-frame clones, not every one. The V and J calls and clone size were taken over from that table, and D and trimming were inferred from the DNA. The sample holds hundreds of thousands of clones; less than 85% are singletons and the top ten take more than 4.5%. The sample comprised peripheral blood. The source is a woman of 80 years or more with active or convalescent COVID-19. V gene TRBV3-1 (or the pseudogene TRBV3-2) combines with J gene TRBJ2-1, with TRBD2 matching over 9 bases. CDR3 amino acids: CASRGTSKGNEQFF. The CDR3 nucleotides are TGTGCCAGCCGAGGGACTAGCAAAGGCAATGAGCAGTTCTTC.